The 26 T cell receptor beta chains below were found in one sample sequenced in a study of blood T cell repertoires in COVID-19. Clones were sequenced by immunoSEQ multiplex PCR, and TCRdb holds only the in-frame ones, with some missing. The sample lists some 150,000 clones, around nine tenths seen once, with roughly 5% in the top ten. Sequencing was performed on peripheral blood. The receptors come from a human donor in a cohort sampled during active COVID-19.

The chain is built from TRBV18 and TRBJ2-3, with a weak D call TRBD2 (5 bases). CDR1 is KGHSH, CDR2 LQKENI, per germline. The CDR3 loop spans 13 amino acids. V shed 2 bases and J shed 3 bases, with 6 bases lying between them. CDR3 in amino acids: CASSPTGTDTQYF. The CDR3 nucleotides read TGTGCCAGCTCACCAACGGGGACAGATACGCAGTATTTT.

The chain has TRBV5-4 and TRBJ2-1; D remains ambiguous. Germline-derived CDR1 and CDR2 are SGHNT and YYREEE (reference sequence). V lost 4 bases, J lost 5 bases, and 4 bases lay in between. The CDR3 has 11 amino acids. CDR3 protein: CASSADNEQFF. CDR3 nucleotides: TGTGCCAGCAGCGCAGACAATGAGCAGTTCTTC.

This chain joins TRBV5-1 and TRBJ2-1, with D unresolved. V lost 0 bases, J lost 0 bases, and 7 bases lay in between. The CDR3 runs 15 residues. Germline V lookup: CDR1 SGHRS, CDR2 YFSETQ. CDR3 loop: CASSLDLSSYNEQFF. In DNA, the CDR3 is TGCGCCAGCAGCTTGGATCTTAGCTCCTACAATGAGCAGTTCTTC. The full variable domain, completed using reference TRBV5-1 and TRBJ2-1, is KAGVTQTPRYLIKTRGQQVTLSCSPISGHRSVSWYQQTPGQGLQFLFEYFSETQRNKGNFPGRFSGRQFSNSRSEMNVSTLELGDSALYLCASSLDLSSYNEQFFGPGTRLTVL.

This clone was observed once. The gene calls are TRBV11-2 and TRBJ1-2, with TRBD1 matching 8 bases. The length of the CDR3 is 12 residues. Looked up from germline, CDR1 is SGHAT and CDR2 is FQNNGV. J lost 6 bases, V lost 4 bases, and 1 base had no gene match. CDR3 nucleotides: TGTGCCAGCAGCTCGACAGGGGATGGCTACACCTTC. Amino acids: CASSSTGDGYTF.

Many counts were recorded for this clone. The rearrangement uses TRBV18 and TRBJ1-5; 9 bases align to TRBD1. The CDR3 runs to 18 residues. Germline V lookup: CDR1 KGHSH, CDR2 LQKENI. V dropped 0 bases and J dropped 2; count of bases not matched to a gene: 8. CDR3 sequence (DNA): TGTGCCAGCTCACCACCCAGGGACAGGGTACGTGGCAATCAGCCCCAGCATTTT. Translated: CASSPPRDRVRGNQPQHF.

Only one count was recorded for this clone. The chain is built from TRBV5-1 and TRBJ2-7, with a possible D match to TRBD2 (6 bases). In germline, CDR1 is SGHRS, CDR2 YFSETQ. The V end lost 3 bases, the J end lost 2 bases, and 18 bases lay between the germline ends. This CDR3 contains 16 residues. The CDR3 reads CASSYTASGTPYEQYF. As DNA, the CDR3 is TGCGCCAGCAGCTACACCGCCTCCGGGACTCCCTACGAGCAGTACTTC.

The chain is built from TRBV4-1 and TRBJ2-2, with TRBD1 identical over 8 bases. V lost 0 bases and J lost 9; bases outside the gene matches: 3. Germline lookup yields CDR1 MGHRA and CDR2 YSYEKL. The CDR3 sequence is 14 residues long. This CDR3 reads CASSQDLRGRELFF. Here the CDR3 DNA reads TGCGCCAGCAGCCAAGATCTCAGGGGGCGGGAGCTGTTTTTT.

This chain joins TRBV3-1 (or the pseudogene TRBV3-2) and TRBJ2-7, with TRBD2 matching 7 bases. Germline V gene data show CDR1 as LGHDT and CDR2 as YNNKEL (reference sequence). The CDR3 spans 13 residues. Trimming cost V 8 bases and J 4 bases; bases outside gene matches: 8. In DNA, the CDR3 is TGTGCCAGCGGAACTAGCGATTATTACGAGCAGTACTTC. Encoded protein: CASGTSDYYEQYF.

The genes are TRBV6-1 and TRBJ2-1; TRBD2 matches at 7 bases. This CDR3 is 15 amino acids long. J lost 4 bases, V lost 3 bases, and 6 bases had no gene match. CDR1 MNHNS and CDR2 SASEGT come from the germline V gene. CDR3 loop: CASSDAGVFYNEQFF. CDR3 nucleotide sequence: TGTGCCAGCAGTGATGCGGGGGTTTTTTACAATGAGCAGTTCTTC.

The chain recombines TRBV4-1 with TRBJ2-3; TRBD1 agrees at 7 bases. V lost 0 bases, J lost 2 bases, and 5 bases stayed unmatched. This CDR3 spans 16 amino acids. Germline CDR1 MGHRA, CDR2 YSYEKL. CDR3 protein: CASSQELDRTTDTQYF. In DNA, the CDR3 is TGCGCCAGCAGCCAAGAGTTGGACAGGACCACAGATACGCAGTATTTT.

The V gene is TRBV7-6, the J gene TRBJ2-3; perhaps TRBD2 as D (6 bases). Germline-derived CDR1 and CDR2 are SGHVS and FNYEAQ. CDR3 length: 16 residues. Trimming cost V 1 base and J 0 bases, with 11 bases left between them. This chain's CDR3 is CASSLVGSGSTDTQYF. The CDR3 DNA is TGTGCCAGCAGCTTAGTCGGGAGCGGCAGCACAGATACGCAGTATTTT.

This sequence joins TRBV6-4 and TRBJ2-2; tentative D call: TRBD2 (6 bases). The CDR3 loop spans 18 amino acids. Deletions cut 0 bases from V and 0 bases from J, with 14 bases between. Germline V CDR1 and CDR2: MRHNA, SNTAGT. CDR3 amino acids: CASSDSVPGGANTGELFF. The CDR3 DNA sequence: TGTGCCAGCAGTGACTCGGTCCCCGGCGGGGCGAACACCGGGGAGCTGTTTTTT.

The V and J genes are TRBV11-2 and TRBJ2-1; 11 bases align to TRBD2. Germline CDR1 reads SGHAT; CDR2 reads FQNNGV. This CDR3 is built from 18 residues. Losses at the gene ends were 5 bases for V and 10 bases for J; bases not matched to a gene: 19. CDR3: CASSPEGLTSGRSEEQFF. The DNA for the CDR3 is TGTGCCAGCAGCCCGGAAGGACTCACTAGCGGGAGATCCGAGGAGCAGTTCTTC.

In its sample, this clone was seen once. This chain connects TRBV12-5 to TRBJ2-1; D is possibly TRBD1 (5 bases). V was trimmed by 7 bases and J by 10 bases, leaving 26 bases between them. CDR1 LGHNT and CDR2 FRNRAP come from the germline V gene. This CDR3 has 16 residues. The CDR3 sequence is CASALKTGLSTMEQFF. The CDR3 region has the DNA TGTGCTAGTGCCCTGAAAACAGGTCTTTCTACAATGGAGCAGTTCTTC.

V and J are TRBV20-1 and TRBJ2-1, with D perhaps TRBD2 (6 bases). This CDR3 region has 11 residues. Trimming left V 0 bases short and J 13 bases short, with 10 bases between. Germline-derived CDR1 and CDR2 are DFQATT and SNEGSKA (reference sequence). Written as DNA, the CDR3 is TGCAGTGCTAGAGATGGGAGGTATCAGTTCTTC. This codes for CSARDGRYQFF.

The chain combines TRBV4-1 with TRBJ2-2, with TRBD1 matching over 8 bases. With 6 bases clipped from V and 4 bases from J, the junction kept 10 bases outside the gene matches. Per germline, CDR1 MGHRA and CDR2 YSYEKL. The CDR3 contains 16 residues. CDR3 nucleotides: TGCGCCAGCAGGGACAGGGAGGTGTTCTCCACCGGGGAGCTGTTTTTT. It specifies CASRDREVFSTGELFF.

The CDR3 sequence is CASSPFSGGAKDTQYF. CDR3 DNA: TGTGCCAGCAGCCCATTTAGCGGGGGGGCCAAAGATACGCAGTATTTT. The J gene is TRBJ2-3, the V gene TRBV7-2; 11 bases are shared with TRBD2. This CDR3 region has 16 residues. The germline gives CDR1 SGHTA, CDR2 FQGNSA. The V gene end was trimmed by 5 bases and the J gene end by 5 bases; junction bases not matched to a gene: 9.

This clone was observed a few times. V usage is TRBV28 and J usage is TRBJ1-1; 8 bases fit TRBD1. Trimming removed 0 bases from V and 6 bases from J; junction bases left unmatched: 3. Germline V gene data show CDR1 as MDHEN and CDR2 as SYDVKM. The CDR3 is 14 residues long. CDR3 region: CASSLWPRGPEAFF. The CDR3 DNA follows: TGTGCCAGCAGTTTATGGCCCAGGGGGCCTGAAGCTTTCTTT.

CDR3 sequence reads: CAWTGGRVYGYTF. CDR3 nucleotides: TGTGCCTGGACCGGGGGGCGCGTCTATGGCTACACCTTC. The V and J genes are TRBV30 and TRBJ1-2; tentative D call: TRBD1 (6 bases). The CDR3 has 13 amino acids. Germline CDR1 and CDR2: GTSNPN and SVGIG (reference sequence). V shed 4 bases and J shed 4 bases, with 13 bases lying between them.

The genes are TRBV5-1 and TRBJ1-1; possibly TRBD1 for D (5 bases). V shed 2 bases and J shed 7 bases, with 12 bases lying between them. CDR3 size: 13 residues. Germline CDR1 SGHRS, CDR2 YFSETQ. The CDR3 region is CASSFKGEGEAFF. CDR3 DNA sequence: TGCGCCAGCAGCTTCAAAGGGGAAGGTGAAGCTTTCTTT.

V and J are TRBV15 and TRBJ2-3; D is undetermined. With 1 base removed from V and 2 bases from J, the gap between germline ends came to 4 bases. Looked up from germline, CDR1 is LNHNV and CDR2 is YYDKDF (reference sequence). The CDR3 has 13 residues. As DNA, the CDR3 is TGTGCCACCAGCAGAGCCTACACAGATACGCAGTATTTT. Amino acids: CATSRAYTDTQYF.

The chain links TRBV7-9 to TRBJ1-2; possibly TRBD1 for D (6 bases). This CDR3 spans 13 amino acids. Trimming stripped 5 bases from V and 4 bases from J, with 11 bases between. The germline V gene has CDR1 SEHNR and CDR2 FQNEAQ (reference sequence). CDR3 in DNA: TGTGCCAGCAGCGTGGACAGCGCCTATGGCTACACCTTC. Its translation is CASSVDSAYGYTF.

The chain uses TRBV30 and TRBJ1-2; 7 bases map to TRBD1. The CDR3 length is 13 residues. Germline assignment: CDR1 GTSNPN and CDR2 SVGIG (reference sequence). Written as DNA, the CDR3 is TGTGCACACGAGGGGGCTCGATTCTATGGCTACACCTTC. It yields the protein CAHEGARFYGYTF.

This chain connects TRBV18 to TRBJ1-1, with D possibly being TRBD1 (6 bases). The CDR3 has 15 amino acids. The germline V gene has CDR1 KGHSH and CDR2 LQKENI. The ends were cut back, 3 bases at V and 5 bases at J, with 16 bases in the middle. The CDR3 DNA reads as TGTGCCAGCTCACCCTCGACTGAAGGGGGAACTGAAGCTTTCTTT. This translates into CASSPSTEGGTEAFF.

The chain carries TRBV19 and TRBJ2-7; 7 bases align to TRBD2. Germline V lookup: CDR1 LNHDA, CDR2 SQIVND (reference sequence). The CDR3 totals 15 residues. The V segment lost 0 bases and the J segment 4 bases; nucleotides outside the gene matches: 6. In DNA form, the CDR3 reads TGTGCCAGTAGTATAGATCGAGGGAGGGCGTACGAGCAGTACTTC. It specifies CASSIDRGRAYEQYF.

This sequence joins TRBV13 and TRBJ2-3; 7 nucleotides agree with TRBD2. The CDR3 contains 16 residues. V lost 4 bases and J lost 0; bases outside the gene matches: 7. The germline CDR1 and CDR2 sequences are PRHDT and FYEKMQ (reference sequence). CDR3 in amino acids: CASSSFGGGSTDTQYF. CDR3 DNA: TGTGCCAGCAGCTCGTTTGGGGGGGGTAGCACAGATACGCAGTATTTT. The full variable domain, in which reference TRBV13 and TRBJ2-3 provide the parts outside the CDR3, is AAGVIQSPRHLIKEKRETATLKCYPIPRHDTVYWYQQGPGQDPQFLISFYEKMQSDKGSIPDRFSAQQFSDYHSELNMSSLELGDSALYFCASSSFGGGSTDTQYFGPGTRLTVL.